Sequencing of this T cell receptor (beta chain) was carried out in a study of monozygotic twins with inflammatory bowel disease. TCRdb re-called the 5' RACE reads and shows each CDR3 protein once, DNA omitted. The sample's table shows around 370,000 distinct CDR3 sequences. This CDR3 region has 15 residues. Germline V gene data show CDR1 as GTSNPN and CDR2 as SVGIG (reference sequence). The receptor's source is a human donor with ulcerative colitis or Crohn's disease, or a healthy co-twin of an affected twin (not recorded which). Sequencing was done on a sample of blood. The chain is built from TRBV30 and TRBJ2-7; as DNA is missing, the TRBD1 call by TCRdb cannot be tested. The CDR3 is CAWSLPGQGAYEQYF.